This is a list of T cell receptor beta chains from one sample in a study of T cell changes during pregnancy in multiple sclerosis. The repertoire was sequenced with immunoSEQ multiplex PCR; TCRdb's copy has only in-frame clones and lacks some. The table lists around 30,000 clones, about 87% of them singletons. Source: CD8+ T cells from peripheral blood mononuclear cells, taken in the first trimester of pregnancy. These receptors originate from a female donor with multiple sclerosis, enrolled in a pregnancy study. The CDR3 runs from the conserved cysteine through the conserved F or W. A D gene is named only where the DNA matches it firmly. Part of the rows lack a size; the others show once, few, many or a class for expanded clones.

D: TRBD1
V: TRBV13
J: TRBJ2-7
size: NA
DNA: TGTGCCAGCAGCGGCAACAGGGGGCAATACGAGCAGTACTTC
CDR3: CASSGNRGQYEQYF

D: NA
V: TRBV5-5
J: TRBJ2-7
size: NA
DNA: TGTGCCAGCAGCTTGTATAGCGGAACGGCCTACGAGCAGTACTTC
CDR3: CASSLYSGTAYEQYF

D: NA
V: TRBV30
J: TRBJ1-4
size: NA
DNA: TGTGCCTGGAGTGTAGGAGGTGAAAAACTGTTTTTT
CDR3: CAWSVGGEKLFF

D: NA
V: TRBV30
J: TRBJ2-1
size: NA
DNA: TGTGCCTGGCAGGGGTCTGTGGGCAATGAGCAGTTCTTC
CDR3: CAWQGSVGNEQFF

D: TRBD2
V: TRBV30
J: TRBJ2-5
size: NA
DNA: TGTGCCTGGAGTAAAGGACTAGCGGGAGAAGAGACCCAGTACTTC
CDR3: CAWSKGLAGEETQYF

D: TRBD1
V: TRBV5-6
J: TRBJ2-7
size: NA
DNA: TGTGCCAGCAGGGCACAGGGGGCCGACGAGCAGTACTTC
CDR3: CASRAQGADEQYF

D: TRBD1
V: TRBV27
J: TRBJ2-1
size: NA
DNA: TGTGCCAGCAGTTTATCGACCATAGGGGACAGGGCGGATGAGCAGTTCTTC
CDR3: CASSLSTIGDRADEQFF

D: NA
V: TRBV6-1
J: TRBJ1-2
size: NA
DNA: TGTGCCAGCAGTGGCCGGATGCAGGGTACAGTGTACTATGGCTACACCTTC
CDR3: CASSGRMQGTVYYGYTF

D: NA
V: TRBV4-3
J: TRBJ2-1
size: once
DNA: TGCGCCAGCAGCCAACAGGGAAGCTCCTACAATGAGCAGTTCTTC
CDR3: CASSQQGSSYNEQFF

D: NA
V: TRBV5-6
J: TRBJ2-1
size: NA
DNA: TGTGCCAGCAGCTTTCTCTACAATGAGCAGTTCTTC
CDR3: CASSFLYNEQFF

D: NA
V: TRBV13
J: TRBJ2-5
size: NA
DNA: TGTGCCAGCAGCTTCGTTGTGGAGGGGGAGACCCAGTACTTC
CDR3: CASSFVVEGETQYF